The source of this T cell receptor (beta chain) is a study of CD8 T cells in ankylosing spondylitis. In TCRdb, the 5' RACE reads were re-called with MiXCR into one record per CDR3 protein. The table records roughly 670,000 distinct CDR3 sequences, under 20% of them present only once. Germline loops: CDR1 DFQATT, CDR2 SNEGSKA (reference sequence). V gave up 6 bases and J gave up 3 bases, with 12 bases separating them. The CDR3 is 12 residues long. To note about this clonotype: Its target is unknown.

Study-level findings and limits: What seemed typical of ankylosing spondylitis blood was a TCR beta motif built from about 8 highly homologous variants. Significant enrichment of disease-linked clones was reported in matched ankylosing spondylitis synovial fluid. In reactive arthritis synovial fluid and blood, some motif variants had been reported before.

The clonotype originates from a male donor with ankylosing spondylitis. This chain connects TRBV20-1 to TRBJ2-7; no clear D. Material: blood, either unsorted or a sorted T cell fraction (not recorded which). The CDR3 loop is CSAFTEYYEQYF. For the CDR3, the DNA is TGCAGTGCGTTCACAGAGTACTACGAGCAGTACTTC.